This is a list of T cell receptor beta chains from one sample in a study of blood T cell repertoires in COVID-19. TCRdb keeps only in-frame clones here, not all; method: immunoSEQ multiplex PCR. Of 100,000 or so clones in the sample, around 74% were seen once. Sequenced input: peripheral blood. Source of these receptors: a woman in her seventies with acute or convalescent COVID-19. CDR3s include the opening cysteine and the closing phenylalanine or tryptophan. D genes are given only for firm matches. The size entry is marked missing in some rows and otherwise reads once, few, many or a size class.

>TRBV10-3|-|TRBJ1-1|-
TGTGCCATCAGTGAGTCGACGGGGGTGGTGAGGAACACTGAAGCTTTCTTT
CAISESTGVVRNTEAFF
>TRBV3-1/TRBV3-2|-|TRBJ2-7|TRBD1
TGTGCCAGCAGCCCCGGGACAGCCTCCTACGAGCAGTACTTC
CASSPGTASYEQYF
>TRBV18|once|TRBJ2-7|TRBD2
TGTGCCAGCTCACCCTACGGGGCTAGCGGGACCTACGAGCAGTACTTC
CASSPYGASGTYEQYF
>TRBV7-9|-|TRBJ1-1|TRBD1
TGTGCCAGCAGCCCGAACAGGGGGCAGAACACTGAAGCTTTCTTT
CASSPNRGQNTEAFF
>TRBV30|-|TRBJ2-7|-
TGTGCCTGGGGGCAGGGTAGAGTGAGGTTTTACGAGCAGTACTTC
CAWGQGRVRFYEQYF
>TRBV7-9|medium-sized|TRBJ1-1|TRBD1
TGTGCCAGCAGCTTAGAGGGGGCTCTTGGGACTGAAGCTTTCTTT
CASSLEGALGTEAFF
>TRBV14|once|TRBJ2-7|TRBD1
TGTGCCAGCAGCCAAGCACAGGGGGGAGAGCAGTACTTC
CASSQAQGGEQYF
>TRBV30|-|TRBJ2-1|-
TGTGCCTGGAGTGTCCCCGGGGTTTCGGTTGGTGAGCAGTTCTTC
CAWSVPGVSVGEQFF
>TRBV12-3/TRBV12-4|-|TRBJ1-1|-
TGTGCCAGCAGTTTTCAGGCCGCCTATGCGCCTTCTTTT
CASSFQAAYAPSF
>TRBV6-5|-|TRBJ2-3|TRBD2
TGTGCCAGCAGACAACTAGCGGGGGGGCAAGGTACGCAGTATTTT
CASRQLAGGQGTQYF
>TRBV6-4|few|TRBJ2-3|-
TGTGCCAGCAGTGAAGGAGGCACAGGGATCAGCCGAACAGATACGCAGTATTTT
CASSEGGTGISRTDTQYF
>TRBV6-2/TRBV6-3|-|TRBJ2-1|TRBD2
TGTGCCAGCAGTGGACTAGCGGGGGTCTACAATGAGCAGTTCTTC
CASSGLAGVYNEQFF
>TRBV19|-|TRBJ2-3|TRBD2
TGTGCCAGTAGTTTGGGACTACCCCCCACAGATACGCAGTATTTT
CASSLGLPPTDTQYF
>TRBV18|-|TRBJ1-1|-
TGTGCCAGCTCACCACTCCGGAGGGGTGACACTGAAGCTTTCTTT
CASSPLRRGDTEAFF
>TRBV18|-|TRBJ1-2|-
TGTGCCAGCAACCACTGGGACAAGCTGGGCTACACCTTC
CASNHWDKLGYTF
>TRBV28|-|TRBJ1-4|-
TGTGCCAGCAGTTTTAATCAGGGGACCTTCCTTAATGAAAAACTGTTTTTT
CASSFNQGTFLNEKLFF
>TRBV27|-|TRBJ2-3|TRBD2
TGTGCCAGCAGTTTAGGGTTGGGGGGGACAGATACGCAGTATTTT
CASSLGLGGTDTQYF
>TRBV6-5|few|TRBJ1-2|-
TGTGCCAGCAGTTACCGACAGTCCCCCTATGGCTACACCTTC
CASSYRQSPYGYTF
>TRBV6-6|few|TRBJ1-2|-
TGTGCCAGCAGTTACTCTCCCAGGGCGGGGGGCTACACCTTC
CASSYSPRAGGYTF
>TRBV7-2|once|TRBJ1-4|TRBD1
TGTGCCAGCAGCCCCCCCGGGACAGGTGATGAAAAACTGTTTTTT
CASSPPGTGDEKLFF
>TRBV12-3/TRBV12-4|-|TRBJ2-1|-
TGTGCCAGCAGTCCTCGACTAGTTGAGCAGTTCTTC
CASSPRLVEQFF
>TRBV6-5|once|TRBJ1-3|-
TGTGCCAGCAGTCCTAGACGAACTGGAAACACCATATATTTT
CASSPRRTGNTIYF
>TRBV7-2|-|TRBJ1-2|TRBD1
TGTGCCAGCAGTTTTAAGACAGGGCTCTATGGCTACACCTTC
CASSFKTGLYGYTF
>TRBV5-4|-|TRBJ1-2|-
TGTGCCAGCAGCTTGTCGGGGAGGTATGGCTACACCTTC
CASSLSGRYGYTF
>TRBV5-6|-|TRBJ1-5|TRBD1
TGTGCCAGCAGCTGGGGGACAGAGAATCAGCCCCAGCATTTT
CASSWGTENQPQHF
>TRBV6-5|once|TRBJ1-5|-
TGTGCCAGCAGTTACGGGGGGGCCGGGCAGCCCCAGCATTTT
CASSYGGAGQPQHF
>TRBV25-1|-|TRBJ1-4|TRBD1
TGTGCCAGCAGTGAATTTGGTGGGACAGGGCTTGAAAAACTGTTTTTT
CASSEFGGTGLEKLFF
>TRBV29-1|-|TRBJ2-7|-
TGCAGCGTTGTACCCAGGCCCCCTTCCTACGAGCAGTACTTC
CSVVPRPPSYEQYF
>TRBV28|-|TRBJ1-2|TRBD1
TGTGCCAGCAGTTTATCCCTGGACAGGCTACCCTATGGCTACACCTTC
CASSLSLDRLPYGYTF
>TRBV7-2|-|TRBJ2-1|TRBD2
TGTGCCAGCAGCTTAAGACTAGCGGGGGGGCGACAGTTCTTC
CASSLRLAGGRQFF
>TRBV29-1|-|TRBJ1-4|-
TGCAGCGTTCGGCAGGGAGGAGAAAAACTGTTTTTT
CSVRQGGEKLFF
>TRBV28|-|TRBJ1-6|TRBD1
TGTGCCAGCAGTTCGTCCGGGACAGACTATAATTCACCCCTCCACTTT
CASSSSGTDYNSPLHF
>TRBV5-1|-|TRBJ1-2|-
TGCGCCAGCAGCTCGCACCCGGACAGCGACTATGGCTACACCTTC
CASSSHPDSDYGYTF
>TRBV5-5|once|TRBJ1-4|TRBD1
TGTGCCAGCAGCACAGAAGGGGGCCCTAATGAAAAACTGTTTTTT
CASSTEGGPNEKLFF
>TRBV6-2/TRBV6-3|-|TRBJ2-5|TRBD2
TGTGCCAGCAGTTACGCCTTCGGACTAGCGGGGGGGCGTCAAGAGACCCAGTACTTC
CASSYAFGLAGGRQETQYF